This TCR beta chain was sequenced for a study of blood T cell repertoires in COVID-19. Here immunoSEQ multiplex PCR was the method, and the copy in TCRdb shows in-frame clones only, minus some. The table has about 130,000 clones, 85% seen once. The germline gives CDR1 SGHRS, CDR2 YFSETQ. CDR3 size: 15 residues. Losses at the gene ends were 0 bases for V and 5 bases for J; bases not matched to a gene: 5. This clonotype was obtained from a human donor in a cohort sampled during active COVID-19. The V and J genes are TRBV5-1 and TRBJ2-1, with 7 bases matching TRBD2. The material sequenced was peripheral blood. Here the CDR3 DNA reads TGCGCCAGCAGCTTGGTTCTAGCGGCCCACAATGAGCAGTTCTTC. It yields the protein CASSLVLAAHNEQFF.